This entry concerns a single T cell receptor beta chain. The antigen is unknown. This CDR3 is built from 15 residues. V was clipped by 5 bases and J by 6 bases, with 20 bases between them. Germline V CDR1 and CDR2: SGHAT, FQNNGV. With a J-beta primer mix and a sample-barcoded 5' primer, a second PCR ran 7 to 11 cycles. TCRdb reprocessed the 5' RACE reads via MiXCR and lists one record per CDR3 protein. The sample consists of about 750,000 distinct CDR3 sequences, roughly 53% of them appearing once. This sample is part of a study of blood T cells in healthy people across ages. Findings of the study overall: Donor CMV status was unknown, possibly confounding expanded clonotype changes.

The genes are TRBV11-2 and TRBJ2-7, with a tentative D call TRBD2 (6 bases). The receptor was isolated from an elderly man in good health. The sample consisted of blood. As DNA, the CDR3 is TGTGCCAGCAGCGGGGGGTTTAACCTGGCGCGCGAGCAGTACTTC. Its protein product is CASSGGFNLAREQYF.